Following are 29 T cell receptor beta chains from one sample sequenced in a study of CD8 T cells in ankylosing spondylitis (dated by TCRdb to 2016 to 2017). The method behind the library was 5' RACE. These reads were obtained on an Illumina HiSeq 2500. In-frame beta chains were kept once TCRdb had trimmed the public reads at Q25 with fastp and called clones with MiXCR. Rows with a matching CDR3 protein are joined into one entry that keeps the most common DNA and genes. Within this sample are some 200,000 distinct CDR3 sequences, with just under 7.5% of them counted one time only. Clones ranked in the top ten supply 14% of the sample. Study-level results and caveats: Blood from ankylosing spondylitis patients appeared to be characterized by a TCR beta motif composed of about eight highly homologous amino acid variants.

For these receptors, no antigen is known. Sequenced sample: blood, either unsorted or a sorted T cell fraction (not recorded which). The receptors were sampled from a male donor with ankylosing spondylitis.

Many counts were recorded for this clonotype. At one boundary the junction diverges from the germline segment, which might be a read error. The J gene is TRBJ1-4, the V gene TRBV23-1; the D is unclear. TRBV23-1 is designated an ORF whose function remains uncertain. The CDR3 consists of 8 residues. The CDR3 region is CASSQSKF. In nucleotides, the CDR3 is TGCGCCAGCAGTCAATCAAAGTTT.

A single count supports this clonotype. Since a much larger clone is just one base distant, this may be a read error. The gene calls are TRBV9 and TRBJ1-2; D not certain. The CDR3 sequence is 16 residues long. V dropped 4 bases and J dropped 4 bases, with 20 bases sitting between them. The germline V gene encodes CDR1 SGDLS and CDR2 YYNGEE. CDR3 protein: CASSSLPFDLTYGYTF. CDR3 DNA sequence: TGTGCCAGCAGCTCCCTTCCCTTCGACCTAACCTATGGCTACACCTTC.

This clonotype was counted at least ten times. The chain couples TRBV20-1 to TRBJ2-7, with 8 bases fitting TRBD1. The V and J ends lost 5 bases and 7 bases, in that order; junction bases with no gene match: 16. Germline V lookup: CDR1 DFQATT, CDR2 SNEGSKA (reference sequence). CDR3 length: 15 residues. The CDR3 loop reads CSALNPDRVRREQYF. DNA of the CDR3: TGCAGTGCTTTAAACCCGGACAGGGTAAGACGAGAGCAGTACTTC.

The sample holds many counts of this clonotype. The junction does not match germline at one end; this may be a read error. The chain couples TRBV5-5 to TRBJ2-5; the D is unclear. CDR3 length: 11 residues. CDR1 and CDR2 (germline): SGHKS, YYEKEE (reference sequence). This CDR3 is CASSFGGASDF. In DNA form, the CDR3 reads TGTGCCAGCAGCTTTGGTGGAGCGAGCGACTTC.

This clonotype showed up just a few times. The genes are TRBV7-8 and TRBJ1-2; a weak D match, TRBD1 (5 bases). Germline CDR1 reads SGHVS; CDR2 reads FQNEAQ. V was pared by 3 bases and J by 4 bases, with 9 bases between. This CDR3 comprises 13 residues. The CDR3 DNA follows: TGTGCCAGCAGCTTGGGGGTCTTCTATGGCTACACCTTC. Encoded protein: CASSLGVFYGYTF.

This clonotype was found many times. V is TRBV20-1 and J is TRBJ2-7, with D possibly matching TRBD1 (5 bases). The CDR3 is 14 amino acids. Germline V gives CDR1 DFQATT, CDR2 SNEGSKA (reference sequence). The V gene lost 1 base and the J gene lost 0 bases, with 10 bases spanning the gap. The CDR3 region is CSARAQGSSYEQYF. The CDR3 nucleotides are TGCAGTGCTAGAGCTCAGGGTAGCTCCTACGAGCAGTACTTC.

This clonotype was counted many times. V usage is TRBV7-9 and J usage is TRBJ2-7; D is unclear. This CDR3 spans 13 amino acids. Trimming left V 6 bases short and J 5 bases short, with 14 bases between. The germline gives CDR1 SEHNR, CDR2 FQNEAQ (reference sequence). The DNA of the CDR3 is TGTGCCAGCAGTCCCCCTTGGGAAAACGAGCAGTACTTC. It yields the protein CASSPPWENEQYF.

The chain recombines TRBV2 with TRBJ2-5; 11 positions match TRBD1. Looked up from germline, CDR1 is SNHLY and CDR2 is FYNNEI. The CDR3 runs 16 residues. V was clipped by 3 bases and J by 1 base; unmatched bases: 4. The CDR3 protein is CASSDPGQGVQETQYF. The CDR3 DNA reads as TGTGCCAGCAGTGACCCGGGACAGGGGGTCCAAGAGACCCAGTACTTC.

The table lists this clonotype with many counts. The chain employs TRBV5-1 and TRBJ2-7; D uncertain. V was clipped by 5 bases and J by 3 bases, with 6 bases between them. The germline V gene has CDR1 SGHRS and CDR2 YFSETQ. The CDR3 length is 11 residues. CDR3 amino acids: CASRFDYEQYF. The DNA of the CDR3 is TGCGCCAGCAGATTCGACTACGAGCAGTACTTC.

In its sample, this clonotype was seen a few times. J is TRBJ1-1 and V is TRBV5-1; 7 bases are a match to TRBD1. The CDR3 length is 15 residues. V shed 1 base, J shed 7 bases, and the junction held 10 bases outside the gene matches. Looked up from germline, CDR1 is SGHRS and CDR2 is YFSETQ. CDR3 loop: CASSLYHRGSYEAFF. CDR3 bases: TGCGCCAGCAGCTTGTATCACAGGGGATCGTATGAAGCTTTCTTT. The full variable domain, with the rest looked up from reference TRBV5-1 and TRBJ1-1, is KAGVTQTPRYLIKTRGQQVTLSCSPISGHRSVSWYQQTPGQGLQFLFEYFSETQRNKGNFPGRFSGRQFSNSRSEMNVSTLELGDSALYLCASSLYHRGSYEAFFGQGTRLTVV.

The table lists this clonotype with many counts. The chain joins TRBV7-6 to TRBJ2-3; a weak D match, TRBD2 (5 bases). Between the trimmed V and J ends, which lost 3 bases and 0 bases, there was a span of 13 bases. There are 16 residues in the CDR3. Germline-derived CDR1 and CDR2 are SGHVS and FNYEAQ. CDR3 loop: CASSFSAATSTDTQYF. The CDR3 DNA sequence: TGTGCCAGCAGCTTTTCAGCGGCGACTAGCACAGATACGCAGTATTTT.

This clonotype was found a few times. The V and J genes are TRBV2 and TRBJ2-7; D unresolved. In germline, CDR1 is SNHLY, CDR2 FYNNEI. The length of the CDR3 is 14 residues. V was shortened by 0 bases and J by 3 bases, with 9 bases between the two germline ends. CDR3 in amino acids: CASSEAGLIYEQYF. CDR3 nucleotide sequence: TGTGCCAGCAGTGAAGCGGGATTAATCTACGAGCAGTACTTC.

The CDR3 loop is CAWSGGIRETQYF. For the CDR3, the DNA is TGTGCCTGGAGCGGGGGGATAAGGGAGACCCAGTACTTC. The chain links TRBV30 to TRBJ2-5; 7 bases match TRBD2. CDR1 GTSNPN and CDR2 SVGIG come from the germline V gene (reference sequence). Unmatched junction bases numbered 6, after V lost 3 bases and J lost 5 bases. The CDR3 consists of 13 residues.

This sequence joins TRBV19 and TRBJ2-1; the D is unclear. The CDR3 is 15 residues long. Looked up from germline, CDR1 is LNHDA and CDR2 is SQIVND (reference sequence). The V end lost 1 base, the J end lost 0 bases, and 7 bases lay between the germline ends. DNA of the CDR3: TGTGCCAGTAGTATAGTCAGGAGCTCCTACAATGAGCAGTTCTTC. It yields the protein CASSIVRSSYNEQFF.

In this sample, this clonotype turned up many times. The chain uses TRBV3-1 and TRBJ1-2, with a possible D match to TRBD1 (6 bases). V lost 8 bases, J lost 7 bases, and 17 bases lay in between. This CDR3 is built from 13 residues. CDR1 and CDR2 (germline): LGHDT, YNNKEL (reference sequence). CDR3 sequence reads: CASSGGGLSGYTF. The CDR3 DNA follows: TGTGCCAGCTCGGGAGGGGGATTAAGTGGCTACACCTTC.

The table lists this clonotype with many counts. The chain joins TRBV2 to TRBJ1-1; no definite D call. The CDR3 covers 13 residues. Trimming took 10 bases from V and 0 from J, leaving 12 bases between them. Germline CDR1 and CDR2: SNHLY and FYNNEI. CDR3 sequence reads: CAITDDMNTEAFF. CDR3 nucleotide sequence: TGTGCCATTACGGACGATATGAACACTGAAGCTTTCTTT. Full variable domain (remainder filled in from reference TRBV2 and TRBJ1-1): EPEVTQTPSHQVTQMGQEVILRCVPISNHLYFYWYRQILGQKVEFLVSFYNNEISEKSEIFDDQFSVERPDGSNFTLKIRSTKLEDSAMYFCAITDDMNTEAFFGQGTRLTVV.

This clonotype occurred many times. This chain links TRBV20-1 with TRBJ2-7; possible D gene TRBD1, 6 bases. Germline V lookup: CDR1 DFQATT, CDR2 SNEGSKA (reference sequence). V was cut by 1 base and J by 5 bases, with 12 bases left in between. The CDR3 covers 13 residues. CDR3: CSARGPGDDEQYF. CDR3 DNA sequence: TGCAGTGCTAGAGGGCCAGGGGACGACGAGCAGTACTTC.

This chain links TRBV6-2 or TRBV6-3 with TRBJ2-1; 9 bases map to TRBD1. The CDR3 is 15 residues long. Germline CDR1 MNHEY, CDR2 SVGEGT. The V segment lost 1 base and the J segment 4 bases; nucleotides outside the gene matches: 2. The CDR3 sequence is CASSYFGQGYNEQFF. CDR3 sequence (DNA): TGTGCCAGCAGTTACTTTGGACAGGGGTACAATGAGCAGTTCTTC.

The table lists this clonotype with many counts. This CDR3 reads CASSQPRKESKIYGYTF. CDR3 DNA: TGTGCCAGCAGCCAACCCAGGAAGGAGTCTAAAATCTATGGCTACACCTTC. The rearrangement uses TRBV7-9 and TRBJ1-2; no clear D. Per the germline V gene, CDR1 is SEHNR and CDR2 is FQNEAQ (reference sequence). Trimming left V 5 bases short and J 4 bases short, with 23 bases between. This CDR3 is built from 17 residues.

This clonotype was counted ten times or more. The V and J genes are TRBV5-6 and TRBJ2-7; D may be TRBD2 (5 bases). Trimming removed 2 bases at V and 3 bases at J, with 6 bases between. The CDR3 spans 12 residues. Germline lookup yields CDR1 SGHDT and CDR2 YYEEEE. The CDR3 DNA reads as TGTGCCAGCAGCTTTGAGGGCTACGAGCAGTACTTC. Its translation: CASSFEGYEQYF.

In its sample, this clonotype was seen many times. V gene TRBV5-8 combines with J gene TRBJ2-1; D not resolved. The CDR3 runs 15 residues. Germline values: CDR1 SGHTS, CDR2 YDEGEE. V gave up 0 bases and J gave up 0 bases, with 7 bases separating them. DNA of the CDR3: TGTGCCAGCAGCTTGGACGGAAGCTCCTACAATGAGCAGTTCTTC. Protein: CASSLDGSSYNEQFF.

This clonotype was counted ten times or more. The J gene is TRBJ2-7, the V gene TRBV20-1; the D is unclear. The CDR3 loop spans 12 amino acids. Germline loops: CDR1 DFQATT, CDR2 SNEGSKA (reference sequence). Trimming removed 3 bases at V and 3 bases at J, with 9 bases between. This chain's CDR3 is CSARARGYEQYF. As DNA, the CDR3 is TGCAGTGCTAGGGCTAGAGGCTACGAGCAGTACTTC.

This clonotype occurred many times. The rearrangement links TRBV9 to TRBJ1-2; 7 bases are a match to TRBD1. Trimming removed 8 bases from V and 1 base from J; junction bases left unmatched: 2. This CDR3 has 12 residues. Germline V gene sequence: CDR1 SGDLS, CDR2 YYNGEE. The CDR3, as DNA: TGTGCCAGGGACAGGTTTAACTATGGCTACACCTTC. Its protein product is CARDRFNYGYTF.

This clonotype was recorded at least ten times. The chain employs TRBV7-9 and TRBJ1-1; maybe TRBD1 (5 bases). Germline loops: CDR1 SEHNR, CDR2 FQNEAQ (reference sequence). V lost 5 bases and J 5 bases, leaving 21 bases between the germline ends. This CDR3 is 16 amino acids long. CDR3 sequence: CASSPGGTIERTEAFF. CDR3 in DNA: TGTGCCAGCAGCCCGGGCGGGACCATAGAGAGGACTGAAGCTTTCTTT.

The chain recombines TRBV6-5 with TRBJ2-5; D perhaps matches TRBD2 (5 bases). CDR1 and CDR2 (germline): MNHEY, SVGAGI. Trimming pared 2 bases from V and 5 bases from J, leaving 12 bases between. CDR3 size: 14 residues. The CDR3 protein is CASSYIGLEETQYF. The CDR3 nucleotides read TGTGCCAGCAGTTACATCGGACTGGAGGAGACCCAGTACTTC.

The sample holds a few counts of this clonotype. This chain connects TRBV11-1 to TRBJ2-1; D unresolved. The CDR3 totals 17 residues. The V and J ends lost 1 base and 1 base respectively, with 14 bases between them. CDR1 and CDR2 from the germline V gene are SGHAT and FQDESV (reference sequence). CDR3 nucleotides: TGTGCCAGCAGCTTAGTTGTAGCATCATTTTCCTACAATGAGCAGTTCTTC. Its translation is CASSLVVASFSYNEQFF.

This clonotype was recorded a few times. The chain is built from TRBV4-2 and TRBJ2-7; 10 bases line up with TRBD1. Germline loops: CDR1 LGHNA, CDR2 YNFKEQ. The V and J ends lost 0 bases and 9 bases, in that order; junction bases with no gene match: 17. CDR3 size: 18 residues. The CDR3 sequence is CASSQDLGPGQGFGLQYF. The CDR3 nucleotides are TGTGCCAGCAGCCAAGACTTGGGACCGGGACAGGGGTTCGGCCTGCAGTACTTC.

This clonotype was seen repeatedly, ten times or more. CDR3: CASSDRRGWDQPQHF. In DNA form, the CDR3 reads TGTGCCAGCAGTGACCGCAGGGGGTGGGATCAGCCCCAGCATTTT. The rearrangement uses TRBV2 and TRBJ1-5; 7 positions agree with TRBD1. The V and J ends lost 3 bases and 5 bases, in that order; junction bases with no gene match: 7. CDR3 length equals 15 residues. Germline V gene data show CDR1 as SNHLY and CDR2 as FYNNEI.

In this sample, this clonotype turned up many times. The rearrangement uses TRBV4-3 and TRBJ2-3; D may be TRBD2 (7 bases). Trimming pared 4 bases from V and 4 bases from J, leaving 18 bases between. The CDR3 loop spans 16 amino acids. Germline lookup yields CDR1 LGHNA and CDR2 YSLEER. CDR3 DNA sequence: TGCGCCAGCAGCCCCGGAGGGGAGGGGGTCTCAGATACGCAGTATTTT. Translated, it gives CASSPGGEGVSDTQYF.